The present entry profiles one TCR beta chain with its context. Germline CDR1 and CDR2: SGHTA and FQGNSA. V lost 5 bases and J 8 bases, leaving 9 bases between the germline ends. This CDR3 has 11 residues. The record originates from a study of blood T cell repertoires in COVID-19. Study-wide background: Both acute and convalescent COVID-19 samples were obtained from the United States, Italy and Spain. PBMCs, B-cell-depleted T cells, or T cells provided the cDNA or gDNA that made up the material.

Per the authors' pipeline: Reference gene primer amplification in the assay estimated nucleated cell counts. Sequencing was performed with immunoSEQ multiplex PCR; in TCRdb, only in-frame clones are kept and a portion is missing. That table supplies the V and J calls and clone size; D and trimming were determined from the DNA. In the table there are around 160,000 clones, approximately 80% of which are singletons. This TCR came from a human donor in a cohort sampled during active COVID-19. Material: peripheral blood. The rearrangement uses TRBV7-2 and TRBJ1-2; no clear D gene. CDR3 amino acids: CASSPAAGYTF. The CDR3 nucleotides are TGTGCCAGCAGCCCGGCGGCGGGCTACACCTTC.